Listed below are T cell receptor beta chains from one sample, sequenced in a study of shared clonotypes between healthy human individuals. Assay: immunoSEQ multiplex PCR; the TCRdb copy retains only in-frame clones and omits some. The sample records roughly 2,000,000 clones, just over 90% being singletons. Sequencing was done on a sample of naive CD8+ T cells from PBMCs. These receptors came from a man aged 18 to 29 in good health. Some clones in this sample may be carry-over from other donors' samples. CDR3s include the opening cysteine and the closing phenylalanine or tryptophan. Fields, in order: V gene, clone size, J gene, D gene, CDR3 protein, CDR3 DNA. The D gene is left open where the match is weak. For some rows the clone size is stated as once, few or many, or as a class when expanded; others skip it.

>TRBV15|.|TRBJ2-7|TRBD1
CATMGQGLGEQYF
TGTGCCACCATGGGACAGGGTTTGGGCGAGCAGTACTTC
>TRBV6-4|few|TRBJ1-1|.
CASSDRAGTEAFF
TGTGCCAGCAGTGACCGGGCAGGGACTGAAGCTTTCTTT
>TRBV9|.|TRBJ2-5|.
CASSVPGLQETQYF
TGTGCCAGCAGCGTGCCGGGACTCCAGGAGACCCAGTACTTC
>TRBV15|once|TRBJ2-7|TRBD1
CATSRRDRAGEQYF
TGTGCCACCAGCAGGCGGGACAGGGCTGGCGAGCAGTACTTC
>TRBV2|.|TRBJ2-3|.
CASSFESNTDTQYF
TGTGCCAGCAGTTTCGAGAGCAACACAGATACGCAGTATTTT
>TRBV6-5|.|TRBJ2-2|.
CASSSVGGLLELFF
TGTGCCAGCAGTTCAGTCGGGGGACTCCTCGAGCTGTTTTTT
>TRBV27|once|TRBJ2-5|.
CASSILGLNQETQYF
TGTGCCAGCAGTATTCTCGGACTGAACCAAGAGACCCAGTACTTC
>TRBV10-1|.|TRBJ2-1|.
CASSELPGSYNEQFF
TGCGCCAGCAGTGAGCTCCCGGGGTCCTACAATGAGCAGTTCTTC
>TRBV7-9|.|TRBJ2-7|TRBD2
CASSLGLVGLAEQYF
TGTGCCAGCAGCTTGGGACTAGTGGGACTGGCCGAGCAGTACTTC
>TRBV5-1|.|TRBJ2-7|TRBD1
CASSPEWDRGRNEQYF
TGCGCCAGCAGCCCGGAATGGGACAGGGGGCGAAACGAGCAGTACTTC
>TRBV27|.|TRBJ2-7|.
CASSLSPVATHSYEQYF
TGTGCCAGCAGTTTATCTCCCGTCGCTACTCATTCCTACGAGCAGTACTTC
>TRBV4-1|.|TRBJ2-7|TRBD2
CASSQDWAGRGYEQYF
TGCGCCAGCAGCCAAGATTGGGCAGGGAGGGGCTACGAGCAGTACTTC
>TRBV27|.|TRBJ2-7|.
CATGGLAAYEQYF
TGTGCCACCGGGGGGCTAGCGGCTTACGAGCAGTACTTC
>TRBV25-1|.|TRBJ2-2|TRBD2
CASSSQLRVAGDTGELFF
TGTGCCAGCAGTTCCCAGTTGCGAGTAGCGGGGGACACCGGGGAGCTGTTTTTT
>TRBV9|.|TRBJ1-5|.
CASSVGPLGNQPQHF
TGTGCCAGCAGCGTAGGGCCCCTGGGCAATCAGCCCCAGCATTTT
>TRBV28|.|TRBJ2-7|.
CASRETGLISYEQYF
TGTGCCAGCAGGGAGACGGGACTCATCTCCTACGAGCAGTACTTC
>TRBV29-1|.|TRBJ2-3|.
CSVEAMPDTQYF
TGCAGCGTTGAAGCAATGCCAGATACGCAGTATTTT
>TRBV27|.|TRBJ2-1|TRBD2
CASSLFGGTSVNEQFF
TGTGCCAGCAGTTTATTTGGGGGGACTAGCGTGAATGAGCAGTTCTTC
>TRBV7-8|.|TRBJ2-2|TRBD2
CASSTQPGLAGGPTGELFF
TGTGCCAGCAGCACCCAACCGGGACTAGCGGGAGGGCCCACCGGGGAGCTGTTTTTT
>TRBV27|.|TRBJ1-1|.
CASSSRVLSTEAFF
TGTGCCAGCAGTTCAAGGGTTCTTAGCACTGAAGCTTTCTTT
>TRBV9|few|TRBJ1-1|.
CASSGGRDNTEAFF
TGTGCCAGCAGCGGTGGACGGGATAACACTGAAGCTTTCTTT
>TRBV2|.|TRBJ2-3|.
CASSEGAGAGTDTQYF
TGTGCCAGCAGTGAAGGAGCAGGGGCCGGTACAGATACGCAGTATTTT
>TRBV19|once|TRBJ1-2|.
CASSISSRGDYGYTF
TGTGCCAGTAGTATAAGTTCAAGGGGAGACTATGGCTACACCTTC
>TRBV11-2|once|TRBJ2-1|.
CASSLDFRSYNEQFF
TGTGCCAGCAGCTTAGATTTCCGCTCCTACAATGAGCAGTTCTTC
>TRBV5-1|.|TRBJ2-1|TRBD2
CASSQGLAGSYNEQFF
TGCGCCAGCAGCCAGGGACTAGCGGGATCCTACAATGAGCAGTTCTTC
>TRBV19|once|TRBJ2-7|TRBD1
CASSIDRRTGTHEQYF
TGTGCCAGTAGTATAGATAGGAGGACAGGGACCCACGAGCAGTACTTC
>TRBV28|.|TRBJ2-3|.
CASLKRTDTQYF
TGTGCCAGCCTGAAGAGGACAGATACGCAGTATTTT
>TRBV28|.|TRBJ2-7|.
CASSSQGLSGEQYF
TGTGCCAGCAGTTCACAGGGTCTGTCTGGCGAGCAGTACTTC